This T cell receptor beta chain comes out of a study of low-dose radiotherapy and immunotherapy resistance in tumors. Germline CDR1 and CDR2: DFQATT and SNEGSKA (reference sequence). The CDR3 sequence is 15 residues long. The V and J ends lost 1 base and 8 bases, in that order; junction bases with no gene match: 9. The sample's time point: before trial treatment. Alpha- and beta-chain coverage of first-strand cDNA came from TRAV- and TRBV-specific primers. The authors amplified TCRs for around 20 PCR cycles with a constant-region primer and a V-primer adapter. In vitro transcription amplified isolated mRNA. TCRdb itself ran the reads through MiXCR, one entry per CDR3 protein. The sample includes around 83,000 distinct CDR3 sequences, approximately 17% seen only once; the top ten take more than 4.5%.

The V gene is TRBV20-1, the J gene TRBJ2-1; 9 bases fit TRBD2. This TCR was sampled from a male donor with prostate cancer. The material was PBMCs, obtained before treatment. This CDR3 is CSARGAGGGFDEQFF. The CDR3 bases are TGCAGTGCTAGAGGAGCGGGAGGAGGCTTCGATGAGCAGTTCTTC.